The sequence of this T cell receptor beta chain was determined in a study of blood T cell repertoires in COVID-19. Turning to the study itself: The United States, Italy and Spain provided the acute and convalescent COVID-19 samples. The analysed material was cDNA or gDNA that came from T cells, B-cell-depleted T cells, or PBMCs.

The repertoire was sequenced with immunoSEQ multiplex PCR; TCRdb's copy has only in-frame clones and lacks some. In the table there are under 150,000 clones, 82% of which are singletons. Germline V gives CDR1 SGHNT, CDR2 YENEEA. Trimming removed 6 bases at V and 2 bases at J, with 16 bases between. This CDR3 contains 16 residues. The TCR sequence derives from a man between 65 and 85 years old with active or convalescent COVID-19. The chain has TRBV11-3 and TRBJ1-4, with D hard to call. Sequencing was performed on peripheral blood. CDR3 DNA sequence: TGTGCCAGCAGTAACCGGCCGGGAGGCACTAATGAAAAACTGTTTTTT. Translation: CASSNRPGGTNEKLFF.